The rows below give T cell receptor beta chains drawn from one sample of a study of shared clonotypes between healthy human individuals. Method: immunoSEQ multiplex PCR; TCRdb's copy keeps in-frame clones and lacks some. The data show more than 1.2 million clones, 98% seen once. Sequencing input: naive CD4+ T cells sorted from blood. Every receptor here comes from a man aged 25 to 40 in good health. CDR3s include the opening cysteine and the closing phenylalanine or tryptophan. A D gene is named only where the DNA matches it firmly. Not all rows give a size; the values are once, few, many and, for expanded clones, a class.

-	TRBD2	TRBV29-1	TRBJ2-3	CSVEVGSSGRGNTQYF	TGCAGCGTTGAAGTTGGATCGAGCGGGAGAGGAAATACGCAGTATTTT
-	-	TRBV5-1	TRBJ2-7	CASRSQGSSYEQYF	TGCGCCAGCAGAAGCCAGGGGTCCTCCTACGAGCAGTACTTC
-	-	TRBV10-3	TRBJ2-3	CAISELPGTDTQYF	TGTGCCATCAGTGAGCTCCCAGGCACAGATACGCAGTATTTT
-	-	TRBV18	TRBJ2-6	CASSPLRAGSGSTGANVLTF	TGTGCCAGCTCACCACTCAGAGCAGGGTCGGGTTCTACTGGGGCCAACGTCCTGACTTTC
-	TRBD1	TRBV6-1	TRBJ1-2	CASSATVGQGTNYGYTF	TGTGCCAGCAGTGCGACCGTGGGACAGGGAACTAACTATGGCTACACCTTC
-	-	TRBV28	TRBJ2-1	CASSLLRGYNEQFF	TGTGCCAGCAGTTTATTGCGGGGCTACAATGAGCAGTTCTTC
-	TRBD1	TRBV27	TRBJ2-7	CASSPPPGQGGSYEQYF	TGTGCCAGCAGCCCTCCCCCCGGACAGGGGGGCTCCTACGAGCAGTACTTC
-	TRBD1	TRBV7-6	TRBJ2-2	CASSRPTGGNTGELFF	TGTGCCAGCAGCCGACCGACAGGGGGGAACACCGGGGAGCTGTTTTTT
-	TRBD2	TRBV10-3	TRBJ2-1	CAISGLAIYNEQFF	TGTGCCATCAGCGGACTAGCGATTTACAATGAGCAGTTCTTC
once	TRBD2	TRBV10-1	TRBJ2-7	CASSVSAGSYEQYF	TGCGCCAGCAGTGTTTCAGCGGGATCCTACGAGCAGTACTTC
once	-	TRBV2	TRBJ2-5	CASRGGTAGETQYF	TGTGCCAGCAGGGGGGGGACAGCTGGAGAGACCCAGTACTTC
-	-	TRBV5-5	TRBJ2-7	CASSLEGTFRLYEQYF	TGTGCCAGCAGCTTGGAAGGCACCTTCAGGCTCTACGAGCAGTACTTC
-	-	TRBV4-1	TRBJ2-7	CASSQSMLGAGEQYF	TGCGCCAGCAGCCAGAGTATGCTGGGGGCGGGGGAGCAGTACTTC
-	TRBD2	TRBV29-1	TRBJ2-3	CSVDYSGMDTDTQYF	TGCAGCGTGGACTATAGCGGGATGGACACAGATACGCAGTATTTT
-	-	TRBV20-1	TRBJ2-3	CSASYVSAQYF	TGCAGTGCCAGCTATGTAAGCGCGCAGTATTTT
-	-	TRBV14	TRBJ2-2	CASSQKIGRSGNTGELFF	TGTGCCAGCAGCCAAAAGATCGGTAGATCCGGAAACACCGGGGAGCTGTTTTTT
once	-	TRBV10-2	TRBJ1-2	CASRTTDRDGYTF	TGCGCCAGTAGGACGACTGACCGCGATGGCTACACCTTC
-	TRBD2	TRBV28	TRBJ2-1	CASSVLSGRQYNEQFF	TGTGCCAGCAGTGTGCTTAGCGGGAGACAATACAATGAGCAGTTCTTC
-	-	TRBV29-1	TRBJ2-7	CSVEGAGSSYEQYF	TGCAGCGTTGAAGGGGCGGGGAGCTCCTACGAGCAGTACTTC
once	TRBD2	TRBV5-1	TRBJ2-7	CASRVAGAYEQYF	TGCGCCAGCAGGGTAGCGGGAGCCTACGAGCAGTACTTC
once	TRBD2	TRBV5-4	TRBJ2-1	CASSGASGNHNEQFF	TGTGCCAGCAGCGGAGCTAGCGGGAATCACAATGAGCAGTTCTTC
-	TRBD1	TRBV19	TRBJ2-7	CASSEHRGTEQYF	TGTGCCAGTAGTGAACACAGGGGGACCGAGCAGTACTTC
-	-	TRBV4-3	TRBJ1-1	CASSQVFGLGTEAFF	TGCGCCAGCAGCCAAGTATTCGGGTTGGGGACTGAAGCTTTCTTT
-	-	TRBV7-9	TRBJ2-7	CASSSRTRGEQYF	TGTGCCAGCAGCTCCCGCACCAGGGGCGAGCAGTACTTC
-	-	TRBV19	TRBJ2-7	CASSTSTGLERDWYEQYF	TGTGCCAGTAGTACTTCGACAGGCTTGGAGCGGGATTGGTACGAGCAGTACTTC
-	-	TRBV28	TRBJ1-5	CASSLFLQPQHF	TGTGCCAGCAGTTTATTTTTACAGCCCCAGCATTTT
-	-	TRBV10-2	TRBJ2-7	CASSESWGRGYEQYF	TGCGCCAGCAGTGAGTCTTGGGGACGGGGTTACGAGCAGTACTTC